This is a list of T cell receptor beta chains from one sample in a study of cytomegalovirus exposure and HLA in healthy donors. Sequencing was performed with immunoSEQ multiplex PCR; in TCRdb, only in-frame clones are kept and a portion is missing. Here the sample table reports 170,000 or so clones. The sample comprised PBMCs. Receptors were obtained from a man in his thirties or forties in good health and CMV-seronegative. The CDR3 runs from the conserved cysteine through the conserved F or W. The D gene is left open where the match is weak.

j_gene: TRBJ1-1
v_gene: TRBV29-1
d_gene: NA
CDR3nt: TGCAGCGTTGAATTCCGCCGAGACACTGAAGCTTTCTTT
CDR3aa: CSVEFRRDTEAFF

j_gene: TRBJ2-6
v_gene: TRBV4-1
d_gene: NA
CDR3nt: TGCGCCAGCAGCCAAGGAAGAGGGATTGGACAGAGGGGATCTGGGGCCAACGTCCTGACTTTC
CDR3aa: CASSQGRGIGQRGSGANVLTF

j_gene: TRBJ2-7
v_gene: TRBV7-3
d_gene: TRBD2
CDR3nt: TGTGCCAGCAGCCCGGGACTAGCGGGAGTAGGCGAGCAGTACTTC
CDR3aa: CASSPGLAGVGEQYF

j_gene: TRBJ2-2
v_gene: TRBV6-5
d_gene: TRBD1
CDR3nt: TGTGCCAGCACCCCCGGGACAGGGCACACCGGGGAGCTGTTTTTT
CDR3aa: CASTPGTGHTGELFF

j_gene: TRBJ2-2
v_gene: TRBV4-1
d_gene: TRBD2
CDR3nt: TGCGCCAGCAGCCAAGCACTAGCGGGAGGGCTGTCCGGGGAGCTGTTTTTT
CDR3aa: CASSQALAGGLSGELFF

j_gene: TRBJ2-5
v_gene: TRBV7-2
d_gene: TRBD2
CDR3nt: TGTGCCAGCAGCTTAGCTAAGACTAGCCGGCAAGAGACCCAGTACTTC
CDR3aa: CASSLAKTSRQETQYF

j_gene: TRBJ2-1
v_gene: TRBV4-2
d_gene: TRBD2
CDR3nt: TGTGCCAGCAGCCCAACTAGCGGGGACTACAATGAGCAGTTCTTC
CDR3aa: CASSPTSGDYNEQFF

j_gene: TRBJ2-1
v_gene: TRBV5-1
d_gene: TRBD2
CDR3nt: TGCGCCAGCAGCTCTCGGACTAGCGGGACCAATGAGCAGTTCTTC
CDR3aa: CASSSRTSGTNEQFF

j_gene: TRBJ1-1
v_gene: TRBV30
d_gene: NA
CDR3nt: TGTGCCTGGAGGGGCCCTTCAGGGGATGCTTTCTTT
CDR3aa: CAWRGPSGDAFF

j_gene: TRBJ2-5
v_gene: TRBV5-4
d_gene: NA
CDR3nt: TGTGCCAGCAGCTTGGTTGGGACTGGTGGAACACGAGAGACCCAGTACTTC
CDR3aa: CASSLVGTGGTRETQYF

j_gene: TRBJ2-7
v_gene: TRBV27
d_gene: TRBD1
CDR3nt: TGTGCCAGCAGTTTGGACAGGACCTACGAGCAGTACTTC
CDR3aa: CASSLDRTYEQYF

j_gene: TRBJ2-3
v_gene: TRBV27
d_gene: NA
CDR3nt: TGTGCCAGGGCGAGGACACGAGCAGATACGCAGTATTTT
CDR3aa: CARARTRADTQYF

j_gene: TRBJ1-2
v_gene: TRBV4-3
d_gene: NA
CDR3nt: TGCGCCAGCAGCCAAGATTTTCTGGGACACAACTATGGCTACACCTTC
CDR3aa: CASSQDFLGHNYGYTF

j_gene: TRBJ2-2
v_gene: TRBV9
d_gene: NA
CDR3nt: TGTGCCAGCAGCGTAGTGGGACTTACACCCGGGGAGCTGTTTTTT
CDR3aa: CASSVVGLTPGELFF

j_gene: TRBJ2-7
v_gene: TRBV7-2
d_gene: TRBD2
CDR3nt: TGTGCCAGCAGCTTAGCCCAAACTAGCGGGAGGGGCTACGAGCAGTACTTC
CDR3aa: CASSLAQTSGRGYEQYF

j_gene: TRBJ1-1
v_gene: TRBV5-1
d_gene: TRBD1
CDR3nt: TGCGCCAGCAGTTTGGGGACAGGCCCCACTGAAGCTTTCTTT
CDR3aa: CASSLGTGPTEAFF

j_gene: TRBJ1-1
v_gene: TRBV5-1
d_gene: NA
CDR3nt: TGCGCCAGCAGCTTGTTGCAGGGAGGGGGGACTGAAGCTTTCTTT
CDR3aa: CASSLLQGGGTEAFF

j_gene: TRBJ2-7
v_gene: TRBV4-3
d_gene: TRBD2
CDR3nt: TGCGCCAGCAGCCAACGGACTAGCGGGTCCATCAGGGTTTCATACGAGCAGTACTTC
CDR3aa: CASSQRTSGSIRVSYEQYF

j_gene: TRBJ2-7
v_gene: TRBV15
d_gene: TRBD2
CDR3nt: TGTGCCACCAGCAGGGGAGACGGACTAGCGGACCGGAGCTCCTACGAGCAGTACTTC
CDR3aa: CATSRGDGLADRSSYEQYF

j_gene: TRBJ2-6
v_gene: TRBV6-4
d_gene: NA
CDR3nt: TGTGCCAGCAGTCCCCTCTTCTCTGGGGCCAACGTCCTGACTTTC
CDR3aa: CASSPLFSGANVLTF

j_gene: TRBJ2-1
v_gene: TRBV7-2
d_gene: TRBD2
CDR3nt: TGTGCCAGCAGCTTCGCGGGAGTTAATGAGCAGTTCTTC
CDR3aa: CASSFAGVNEQFF

j_gene: TRBJ2-6
v_gene: TRBV29-1
d_gene: NA
CDR3nt: TGCAGCGTTGGCCAGGGAAGGATCTCTGGGGCCAACGTCCTGACTTTC
CDR3aa: CSVGQGRISGANVLTF

j_gene: TRBJ1-1
v_gene: TRBV7-9
d_gene: NA
CDR3nt: TGTGCCAGCAGCTTGACTGTTGAAGCTTTCTTT
CDR3aa: CASSLTVEAFF

j_gene: TRBJ2-7
v_gene: TRBV27
d_gene: NA
CDR3nt: TGTGCCAGCAGTTACAGGGCGTTCCTCTCCTACGAGCAGTACTTC
CDR3aa: CASSYRAFLSYEQYF

j_gene: TRBJ2-1
v_gene: TRBV11-2
d_gene: TRBD2
CDR3nt: TGTGCCAGCAGCTTAGTGGTCGCGGGAGGGATAAACAATGAGCAGTTCTTC
CDR3aa: CASSLVVAGGINNEQFF

j_gene: TRBJ2-2
v_gene: TRBV7-3
d_gene: TRBD2
CDR3nt: TGTGCCAGCAGCTTAGAGAGCGGGAGTGGGAGCGGGGAGCTGTTTTTT
CDR3aa: CASSLESGSGSGELFF

j_gene: TRBJ2-7
v_gene: TRBV6-4
d_gene: TRBD2
CDR3nt: TGTGCCAGCAGTGACTCTCGAGCGGGGCAGCCCTCCTACGAGCAGTACTTC
CDR3aa: CASSDSRAGQPSYEQYF

j_gene: TRBJ1-3
v_gene: TRBV29-1
d_gene: NA
CDR3nt: TGCAGCGTTGCCCAATACCAGGGGCCTGGAAACACCATATATTTT
CDR3aa: CSVAQYQGPGNTIYF

j_gene: TRBJ1-2
v_gene: TRBV5-6
d_gene: TRBD1
CDR3nt: TGTGCCAGCAGCTTGGCTCTCACAGGGGGACCTAACTATGGCTACACCTTC
CDR3aa: CASSLALTGGPNYGYTF

j_gene: TRBJ1-2
v_gene: TRBV28
d_gene: NA
CDR3nt: TGTGCCAGCCGCGGGCAGGACTATGGCTACACCTTC
CDR3aa: CASRGQDYGYTF

j_gene: TRBJ1-3
v_gene: TRBV30
d_gene: NA
CDR3nt: TGTGCCTGGGGAGTAGGCTCTGGAAACACCATATATTTT
CDR3aa: CAWGVGSGNTIYF

j_gene: TRBJ2-1
v_gene: TRBV30
d_gene: TRBD2
CDR3nt: TGTGCCTGGAGTTTCAGACTAGCGGGAGGAGAGCAGTTCTTC
CDR3aa: CAWSFRLAGGEQFF

j_gene: TRBJ1-1
v_gene: TRBV7-9
d_gene: TRBD1
CDR3nt: TGTGCCAGCAGCATGTCCCCGGGACAGGGGGTAACTGAAGCTTTCTTT
CDR3aa: CASSMSPGQGVTEAFF

j_gene: TRBJ1-2
v_gene: TRBV7-9
d_gene: NA
CDR3nt: TGTGCCAGCAGCGTTAACAGGGCCCCGGTGGGGGGCTACACCTTC
CDR3aa: CASSVNRAPVGGYTF

j_gene: TRBJ2-5
v_gene: TRBV4-2
d_gene: TRBD2
CDR3nt: TGTGCCAGCAGCCAAGGGGCGGGAGACCAAGAGACCCAGTACTTC
CDR3aa: CASSQGAGDQETQYF

j_gene: TRBJ1-3
v_gene: TRBV18
d_gene: NA
CDR3nt: TGTGCCAGCTCACCCGCGGCTATAAGCTCTGGAAACACCATATATTTT
CDR3aa: CASSPAAISSGNTIYF

j_gene: TRBJ2-7
v_gene: TRBV6-1
d_gene: TRBD1
CDR3nt: TGTGCCAGCACCCAGAAGGGACAGGGGCCATACGAGCAGTACTTC
CDR3aa: CASTQKGQGPYEQYF

j_gene: TRBJ2-7
v_gene: TRBV18
d_gene: NA
CDR3nt: TGTGCCAGCTCACCACAAGGGGGCGCGGGAAACGAGCAGTACTTC
CDR3aa: CASSPQGGAGNEQYF

j_gene: TRBJ1-1
v_gene: TRBV27
d_gene: NA
CDR3nt: TGTGCCAGCACCCTTGCGGCGAACACTGAAGCTTTCTTT
CDR3aa: CASTLAANTEAFF

j_gene: TRBJ1-2
v_gene: TRBV28
d_gene: TRBD1
CDR3nt: TGTGCCAGCATGGGACAGGGGGCGCAGGGCTACACCTTC
CDR3aa: CASMGQGAQGYTF

j_gene: TRBJ2-4
v_gene: TRBV5-1
d_gene: NA
CDR3nt: TGCGCCAGCAGCTTGGTAACAGCACATTTAGCCAAAAACATTCAGTACTTC
CDR3aa: CASSLVTAHLAKNIQYF

j_gene: TRBJ2-3
v_gene: TRBV6-4
d_gene: NA
CDR3nt: TGTGCCAGCAGTGACTCCTCCTTCGGGGCAGATACGCAGTATTTT
CDR3aa: CASSDSSFGADTQYF

j_gene: TRBJ1-4
v_gene: TRBV9
d_gene: NA
CDR3nt: TGTGCCAGCAGCGTAAAGGGAGCAACTAATGAAAAACTGTTTTTT
CDR3aa: CASSVKGATNEKLFF

j_gene: TRBJ1-1
v_gene: TRBV5-1
d_gene: NA
CDR3nt: TGCGCCAGCAAGGAGGGCATGAACACTGAAGCTTTCTTT
CDR3aa: CASKEGMNTEAFF

j_gene: TRBJ1-2
v_gene: TRBV18
d_gene: NA
CDR3nt: TGTGCCAGCTCACCAAGAGGGACAGGCTACACCTTC
CDR3aa: CASSPRGTGYTF

j_gene: TRBJ1-1
v_gene: TRBV18
d_gene: NA
CDR3nt: TGTGCCAGCCTTACCCATTCTGGCCCGAACACTGAAGCTTTCTTT
CDR3aa: CASLTHSGPNTEAFF

j_gene: TRBJ2-3
v_gene: TRBV11-3
d_gene: NA
CDR3nt: TGTGCCAGCAGCCCGTCGGACAGTACAGATACGCAGTATTTT
CDR3aa: CASSPSDSTDTQYF

j_gene: TRBJ2-2
v_gene: TRBV19
d_gene: TRBD2
CDR3nt: TGTGCCAGTAGTAAAGCGGGAGGGCGCACCGGGGAGCTGTTTTTT
CDR3aa: CASSKAGGRTGELFF

j_gene: TRBJ2-7
v_gene: TRBV10-1
d_gene: TRBD2
CDR3nt: TGCGCCAGCAGTGATGGACTAGCGGGACCGGGATTCGGAGAGCAGTACTTC
CDR3aa: CASSDGLAGPGFGEQYF

j_gene: TRBJ2-4
v_gene: TRBV5-1
d_gene: TRBD1
CDR3nt: TGCGCCAGCAGCTTGAAGGACAGGGTAAAAAACATTCAGTACTTC
CDR3aa: CASSLKDRVKNIQYF

j_gene: TRBJ2-1
v_gene: TRBV7-2
d_gene: TRBD2
CDR3nt: TGTGCCGCTAGCGGGAGATCGAGGAATGAGCAGTTCTTC
CDR3aa: CAASGRSRNEQFF

j_gene: TRBJ2-3
v_gene: TRBV7-3
d_gene: TRBD1
CDR3nt: TGTGCCAGCAGCTTCATACAGGGGAATACGCAGTATTTT
CDR3aa: CASSFIQGNTQYF

j_gene: TRBJ1-5
v_gene: TRBV15
d_gene: NA
CDR3nt: TGTGCCACCAGCAGGCGGCAGGGCGATCAGCCCCAGCATTTT
CDR3aa: CATSRRQGDQPQHF

j_gene: TRBJ2-4
v_gene: TRBV4-2
d_gene: NA
CDR3nt: TGTGCCAGCAGCCAAGAAGGGGGTGACAAAAACATTCAGTACTTC
CDR3aa: CASSQEGGDKNIQYF